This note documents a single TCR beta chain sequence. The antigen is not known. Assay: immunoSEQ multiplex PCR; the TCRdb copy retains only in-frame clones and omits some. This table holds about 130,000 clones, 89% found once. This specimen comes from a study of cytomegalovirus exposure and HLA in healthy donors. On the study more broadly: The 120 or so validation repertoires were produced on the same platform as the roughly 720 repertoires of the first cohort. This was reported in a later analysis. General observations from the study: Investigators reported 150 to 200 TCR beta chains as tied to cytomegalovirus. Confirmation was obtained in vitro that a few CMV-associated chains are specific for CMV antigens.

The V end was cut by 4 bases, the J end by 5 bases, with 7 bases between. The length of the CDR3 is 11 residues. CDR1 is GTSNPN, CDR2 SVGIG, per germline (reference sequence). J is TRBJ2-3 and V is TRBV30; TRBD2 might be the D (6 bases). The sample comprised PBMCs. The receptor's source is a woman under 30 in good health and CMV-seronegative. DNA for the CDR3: TGTGCCTGGATCGGGGGAGATACGCAGTATTTT. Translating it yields CAWIGGDTQYF.